The text below deals with one TCR beta chain. One base away lies a much larger clone, so this may be a sequencing read error. Constant-region priming of around 500 ng total RNA yielded TCR beta cDNA. A slightly modified ARM-PCR protocol with three nested multiplex PCR rounds produced these TCR beta libraries. Two initial PCR rounds of around 9 cycles each paired TRBV1-TRBV30 forward primers with a C-beta reverse primer. TCRdb re-analysed the multiplex PCR reads in MiXCR, keeping a single row per CDR3 protein. The repertoire has about 320,000 distinct CDR3 sequences, around three fifths of them found once; the top ten carry roughly 9%. Germline DNA was extracted alongside blood RNA, which was obtained from unsorted whole blood. This record belongs to a study of tumor-infiltrating lymphocytes in primary liver carcinoma. The V and J ends lost 7 bases and 5 bases respectively, with 14 bases between them. This CDR3 comprises 14 residues. Germline V gives CDR1 MNHNS, CDR2 SASEGT.

This chain links TRBV6-1 with TRBJ1-4, with D uncertain. Sequencing input: peripheral blood. This sequence was found in a man in his forties with primary liver carcinoma and hepatitis B virus infection. The CDR3 loop reads CASNDLGTNEKLFF. CDR3 DNA: TGTGCCAGCAATGACCTGGGAACAAATGAAAAACTGTTTTTT.